Below, 12 T cell receptor beta chains from the same sample are listed, as sequenced in a study of PD-1 blockade in classical Hodgkin lymphoma. No patient escaped relapse after autologous stem cell transplantation, and brentuximab vedotin exposure varied. Some clones are missing from TCRdb's copy, which holds only in-frame ones; the method was immunoSEQ multiplex PCR. The table has approximately 100,000 clones, approximately 90% seen once; the top ten hold 6.6%. The sequences come from peripheral blood mononuclear cells (PBMCs), collected before the second cycle of nivolumab. The receptors here all came from a human donor with classical Hodgkin lymphoma.

The rearrangement joins TRBV4-3 to TRBJ2-2, with a tentative D call TRBD2 (6 bases). V lost 0 bases and J lost 1, with 21 bases in between. The CDR3 spans 20 residues. Germline V gene data show CDR1 as LGHNA and CDR2 as YSLEER. CDR3 region: CASSQEILAGIQRNTGELFF. CDR3 nucleotide sequence: TGCGCCAGCAGCCAAGAAATCCTGGCGGGGATACAAAGGAACACCGGGGAGCTGTTTTTT.

The chain recombines TRBV9 with TRBJ2-1; 8 bases map to TRBD2. This CDR3 spans 15 amino acids. In germline, CDR1 is SGDLS, CDR2 YYNGEE. J was trimmed by 2 bases and V by 4 bases; bases with no gene match: 5. The CDR3 reads CASSTRGGTYNEQFF. The DNA of the CDR3 is TGTGCCAGCAGCACCCGGGGGGGCACCTACAATGAGCAGTTCTTC.

This clone has a handful of counts. The J gene is TRBJ2-7, the V gene TRBV11-3; D possibly matches TRBD1 or TRBD2 (5 bases each). The V and J ends lost 1 base and 6 bases respectively, with 13 bases between them. This CDR3 has 14 residues. CDR1 SGHNT and CDR2 YENEEA come from the germline V gene. In DNA form, the CDR3 reads TGTGCCAGCAGCTTAGTCCCTCGGGGCGGCGAGCAGTACTTC. Protein: CASSLVPRGGEQYF. The full variable domain, with the rest looked up from reference TRBV11-3 and TRBJ2-7, is EAGVVQSPRYKIIEKKQPVAFWCNPISGHNTLYWYLQNLGQGPELLIRYENEEAVDDSQLPKDRFSAERLKGVDSTLKIQPAELGDSAVYLCASSLVPRGGEQYFGPGTRLTVT.

The chain combines TRBV7-9 with TRBJ2-1, with TRBD2 as a possible D gene (6 bases). Trimming took 10 bases from V and 7 from J, leaving 17 bases between them. The CDR3 runs to 13 residues. Germline V gene sequence: CDR1 SEHNR, CDR2 FQNEAQ (reference sequence). CDR3 sequence reads: CAIGDSHRNEQFF. The CDR3 DNA sequence: TGTGCCATCGGGGACTCCCATAGGAATGAGCAGTTCTTC. The full variable domain, its missing parts supplied by reference TRBV7-9 and TRBJ2-1, is DTGVSQNPRHKITKRGQNVTFRCDPISEHNRLYWYRQTLGQGPEFLTYFQNEAQLEKSRLLSDRFSAERPKGSFSTLEIQRTEQGDSAMYLCAIGDSHRNEQFFGPGTRLTVL.

This chain connects TRBV5-1 to TRBJ2-1; no firm D call. Per germline, CDR1 SGHRS and CDR2 YFSETQ. This CDR3 region has 15 residues. The germline V and J ends were trimmed by 0 bases and 0 bases, with 7 bases remaining between them. This chain's CDR3 is CASSLGWGSYNEQFF. The CDR3 DNA reads as TGCGCCAGCAGCTTGGGGTGGGGCTCCTACAATGAGCAGTTCTTC.

The chain couples TRBV5-6 to TRBJ1-2, with no clear D. Germline V gene data show CDR1 as SGHDT and CDR2 as YYEEEE. This CDR3 contains 13 residues. Trimming removed 0 bases from V and 4 bases from J, with 7 bases in between. The chain's CDR3 is CASSLGTLYGYTF. In DNA form, the CDR3 reads TGTGCCAGCAGCTTGGGCACTCTCTATGGCTACACCTTC.

This chain links TRBV19 with TRBJ2-2; D is possibly TRBD1 (6 bases). The V end was cut by 6 bases, the J end by 2 bases, with 10 bases between. The CDR3 length is 14 residues. The germline CDR1 and CDR2 sequences are LNHDA and SQIVND (reference sequence). CDR3 region: CASRKGHNTGELFF. DNA for the CDR3: TGTGCCAGTAGGAAGGGACACAACACCGGGGAGCTGTTTTTT.

This CDR3 reads CASSLVPWGSTDTQYF. In DNA, the CDR3 is TGTGCCAGCAGCCTTGTGCCGTGGGGAAGCACAGATACGCAGTATTTT. The chain has TRBV5-8 and TRBJ2-3, with D hard to call. The CDR3 loop spans 16 amino acids. Germline V gene data show CDR1 as SGHTS and CDR2 as YDEGEE. The ends were cut back, 4 bases at V and 0 bases at J, with 15 bases in the middle.

This chain connects TRBV29-1 to TRBJ1-2; D gene ambiguous. The V end was cut by 6 bases, the J end by 9 bases, with 17 bases between. The CDR3 contains 12 residues. CDR1 is SQVTM, CDR2 ANQGSEA, per germline. The CDR3 protein is CSVQTAVLSYTF. CDR3 sequence (DNA): TGCAGCGTACAGACGGCGGTACTTAGCTACACCTTC.

The CDR3 sequence is CASSLDYRGASNQPQHF. CDR3 bases: TGTGCCAGCAGTTTAGATTATCGGGGGGCTAGCAATCAGCCCCAGCATTTT. The rearrangement uses TRBV28 and TRBJ1-5, with D tentatively TRBD1 (6 bases). V dropped 2 bases and J dropped 0 bases, with 14 bases sitting between them. Germline loops: CDR1 MDHEN, CDR2 SYDVKM. CDR3 length: 17 amino acids. Full variable domain (remainder filled in from reference TRBV28 and TRBJ1-5): DVKVTQSSRYLVKRTGEKVFLECVQDMDHENMFWYRQDPGLGLRLIYFSYDVKMKEKGDIPEGYSVSREKKERFSLILESASTNQTSMYLCASSLDYRGASNQPQHFGDGTRLSIL.

This clone was counted only a few times. The rearrangement uses TRBV19 and TRBJ1-2; a weak D match, TRBD1 (5 bases). V was clipped by 0 bases and J by 7 bases, with 9 bases between them. This CDR3 region has 13 residues. Germline-derived CDR1 and CDR2 are LNHDA and SQIVND (reference sequence). CDR3 in amino acids: CASSIEGDTGYTF. The CDR3 region has the DNA TGTGCCAGTAGTATAGAGGGGGATACTGGCTACACCTTC.

This chain connects TRBV9 to TRBJ2-6, with a possible D match to TRBD1 (5 bases). The CDR3 contains 20 residues. Germline V gives CDR1 SGDLS, CDR2 YYNGEE. Trimming stripped 3 bases from V and 0 bases from J, with 22 bases between. The CDR3 here is CASSDTGKAGSHSGANVLTF. CDR3 nucleotide sequence: TGTGCCAGCAGCGACACCGGTAAGGCAGGGTCCCACTCTGGGGCCAACGTCCTGACTTTC.